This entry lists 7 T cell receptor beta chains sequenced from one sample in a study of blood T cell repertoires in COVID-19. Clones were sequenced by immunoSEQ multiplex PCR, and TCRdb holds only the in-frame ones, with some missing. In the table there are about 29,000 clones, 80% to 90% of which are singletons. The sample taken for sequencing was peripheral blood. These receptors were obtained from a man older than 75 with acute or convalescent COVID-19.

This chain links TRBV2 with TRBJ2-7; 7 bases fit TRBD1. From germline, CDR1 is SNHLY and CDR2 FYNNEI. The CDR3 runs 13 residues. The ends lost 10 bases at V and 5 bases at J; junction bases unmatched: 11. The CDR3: CATGGNRKDEQYF. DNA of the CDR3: TGTGCCACAGGGGGAAACAGGAAGGACGAGCAGTACTTC. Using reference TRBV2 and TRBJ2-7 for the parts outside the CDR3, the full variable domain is EPEVTQTPSHQVTQMGQEVILRCVPISNHLYFYWYRQILGQKVEFLVSFYNNEISEKSEIFDDQFSVERPDGSNFTLKIRSTKLEDSAMYFCATGGNRKDEQYFGPGTRLTVT.

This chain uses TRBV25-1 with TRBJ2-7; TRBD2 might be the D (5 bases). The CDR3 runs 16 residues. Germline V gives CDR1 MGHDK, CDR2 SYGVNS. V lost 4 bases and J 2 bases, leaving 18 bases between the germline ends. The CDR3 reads CASSGNRIGSAYEQYF. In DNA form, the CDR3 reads TGTGCCAGCAGTGGTAATCGGATTGGTAGCGCCTACGAGCAGTACTTC.

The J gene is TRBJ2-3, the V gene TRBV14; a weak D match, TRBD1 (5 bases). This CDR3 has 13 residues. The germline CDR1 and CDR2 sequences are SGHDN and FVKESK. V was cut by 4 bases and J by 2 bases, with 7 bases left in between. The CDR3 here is CASSLGHTDTQYF. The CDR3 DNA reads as TGTGCCAGCAGCCTGGGGCACACAGATACGCAGTATTTT. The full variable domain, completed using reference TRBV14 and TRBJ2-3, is EAGVTQFPSHSVIEKGQTVTLRCDPISGHDNLYWYRRVMGKEIKFLLHFVKESKQDESGMPNNRFLAERTGGTYSTLKVQPAELEDSGVYFCASSLGHTDTQYFGPGTRLTVL.

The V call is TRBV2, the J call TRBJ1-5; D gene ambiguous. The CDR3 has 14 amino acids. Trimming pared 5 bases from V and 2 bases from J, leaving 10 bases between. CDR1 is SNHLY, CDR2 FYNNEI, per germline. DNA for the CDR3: TGTGCCAGCAGTCTAGACTTGGGCAATCAGCCCCAGCATTTT. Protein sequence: CASSLDLGNQPQHF. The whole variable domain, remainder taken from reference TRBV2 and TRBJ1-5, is EPEVTQTPSHQVTQMGQEVILRCVPISNHLYFYWYRQILGQKVEFLVSFYNNEISEKSEIFDDQFSVERPDGSNFTLKIRSTKLEDSAMYFCASSLDLGNQPQHFGDGTRLSIL.

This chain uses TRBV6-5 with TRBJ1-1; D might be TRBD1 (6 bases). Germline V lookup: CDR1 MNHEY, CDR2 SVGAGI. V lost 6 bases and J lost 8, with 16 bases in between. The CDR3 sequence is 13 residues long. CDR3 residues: CASSPITTGEAFF. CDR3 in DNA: TGTGCCAGCAGCCCGATCACGACAGGAGAAGCTTTCTTT.

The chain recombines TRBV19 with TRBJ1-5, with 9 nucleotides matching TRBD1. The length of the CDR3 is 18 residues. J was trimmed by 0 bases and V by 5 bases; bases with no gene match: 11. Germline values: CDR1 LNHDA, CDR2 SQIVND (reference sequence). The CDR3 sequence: CASSPRTGATSSNQPQHF. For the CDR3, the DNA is TGTGCCAGTAGTCCCCGGACAGGGGCTACCTCTAGCAATCAGCCCCAGCATTTT.

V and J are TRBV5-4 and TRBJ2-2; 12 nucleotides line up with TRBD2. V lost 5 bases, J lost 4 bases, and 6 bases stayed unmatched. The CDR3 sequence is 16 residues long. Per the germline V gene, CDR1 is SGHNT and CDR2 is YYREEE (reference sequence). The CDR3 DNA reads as TGTGCCAGCAGTTCTAGCGGGGGGGCGCTCACCGGGGAGCTGTTTTTT. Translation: CASSSSGGALTGELFF.